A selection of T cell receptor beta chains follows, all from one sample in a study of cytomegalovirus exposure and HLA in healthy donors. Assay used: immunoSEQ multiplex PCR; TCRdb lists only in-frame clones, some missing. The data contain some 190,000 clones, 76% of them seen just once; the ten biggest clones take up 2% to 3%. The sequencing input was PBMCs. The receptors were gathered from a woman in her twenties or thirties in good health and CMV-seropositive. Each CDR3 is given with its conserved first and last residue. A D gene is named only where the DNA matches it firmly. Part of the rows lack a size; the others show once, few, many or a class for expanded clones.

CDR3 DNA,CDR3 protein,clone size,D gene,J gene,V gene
TGTGCCAGCAGCTCCGAGCGTACTAGTTTCGAGCAGTTCTTC,CASSSERTSFEQFF,.,.,TRBJ2-1,TRBV7-9
TGCAGCGTGGCAGGGGGGAACTCTGGAAACACCATATATTTT,CSVAGGNSGNTIYF,few,TRBD1,TRBJ1-3,TRBV29-1
TGTGCCAGCACCGACTTTCTGGCTAACTATGGCTACACCTTC,CASTDFLANYGYTF,once,.,TRBJ1-2,TRBV5-5
TGCGCCAGCAGTGAGACCGGACTAGCGGGGGGACTTACCTACGAGCAGTACTTC,CASSETGLAGGLTYEQYF,.,TRBD2,TRBJ2-7,TRBV10-1
TGCGCCAGCAGCCGAGTAGCGGGGGCCGCGGGGAATGAGCAGTTCTTC,CASSRVAGAAGNEQFF,.,TRBD2,TRBJ2-1,TRBV4-3
TGTGCCAGCAGCGTACCCGGGACTAGCGGGGGGAACACCGGGGAGCTGTTTTTT,CASSVPGTSGGNTGELFF,.,TRBD2,TRBJ2-2,TRBV9
TGCGCCAGCAGCCACGTCGCCGGGACAGGGAACTATGGCCACACCTTC,CASSHVAGTGNYGHTF,.,TRBD1,TRBJ1-2,TRBV4-1
TGTGCCAGCAGTTCCTCTAGCGGGGGGTTCTATGAGCAGTTCTTC,CASSSSSGGFYEQFF,.,TRBD2,TRBJ2-1,TRBV27
TGTGCCAGCAGTTTAGGCGGAACCCAGCATTTT,CASSLGGTQHF,once,.,TRBJ1-5,TRBV28
TGTGCCAGCACCCCAGGGGGCAGGGGGACCGGCTACACCTTC,CASTPGGRGTGYTF,few,TRBD1,TRBJ1-2,TRBV6-5
TGTGCCAGCAGTCCACCTGGGACTAGCGGGGGTCTCAGCTCCTACAATGAGCAGTTCTTC,CASSPPGTSGGLSSYNEQFF,.,TRBD2,TRBJ2-1,TRBV28
TGTGCCAGCAGCCAAGAGGTCAGCACAGGAAACACCGGGGAGCTGTTTTTT,CASSQEVSTGNTGELFF,once,.,TRBJ2-2,TRBV4-2
TGTGCCAGCAGCTTAGTCCGGCAGGGGGCGCTTTCCAACTATGGCTACACCTTC,CASSLVRQGALSNYGYTF,.,TRBD1,TRBJ1-2,TRBV7-2
TGCGCCAGCAGCCTCACGACAGGGGTGAACACTGAAGCTTTCTTT,CASSLTTGVNTEAFF,few,TRBD1,TRBJ1-1,TRBV5-1
TGCGCCAGCAGCCAAGATGCATTGGTAGCGGGGTTGAGAAACATTCAGTACTTC,CASSQDALVAGLRNIQYF,once,TRBD2,TRBJ2-4,TRBV4-1
TGTGCCAGCGAGACAGGGGGAGTGGGAAACATTCAGTACTTC,CASETGGVGNIQYF,.,TRBD1,TRBJ2-4,TRBV28
TGTGCCATCAGGGGGACAGGGCCAAGTGAAGACGAGCAGTACTTC,CAIRGTGPSEDEQYF,few,TRBD1,TRBJ2-7,TRBV10-3
TGTGCTAGTGGGGGGACAGGGCCCACTGAAGCTTTCTTT,CASGGTGPTEAFF,once,TRBD1,TRBJ1-1,TRBV12-5
TGTGCCACCAGCACGGATCCGGGACAGCTCAATCAGCCCCAGCATTTT,CATSTDPGQLNQPQHF,.,TRBD1,TRBJ1-5,TRBV15
TGTGCCAGCAGTTTCGGGGACAGAGCCTACGAGCAGTACTTC,CASSFGDRAYEQYF,few,TRBD1,TRBJ2-7,TRBV28
TGTGCCAGCAGTTTGGGGAAAGGGGGTAGCTATGGCTACACCTTC,CASSLGKGGSYGYTF,.,.,TRBJ1-2,TRBV27
TGCGCCAGCAGCCAAGATATCGGCAGGGCCACAGATACGCAGTATTTT,CASSQDIGRATDTQYF,.,.,TRBJ2-3,TRBV4-3
TGTGCCAGCAGCCCGGGACTCACAGGGGCAGATACGCAGTATTTT,CASSPGLTGADTQYF,.,.,TRBJ2-3,TRBV25-1
TGCAGCGTTCCTAGCGGGGGGGCCTCCGGGGAGCTGTTTTTT,CSVPSGGASGELFF,.,TRBD2,TRBJ2-2,TRBV29-1